This TCR beta chain was identified during a study of blood T cell repertoires in COVID-19. For the study at large: Researchers got acute and convalescent COVID-19 samples from the United States, Italy and Spain.

Trimming took 1 base from V and 10 from J, leaving 11 bases between them. This CDR3 has 13 residues. Assay used: immunoSEQ multiplex PCR; TCRdb lists only in-frame clones, some missing. The data show about 120,000 clones, 75% to 90% seen once. Sequencing was carried out using peripheral blood. This receptor was taken from a man between 65 and 80 years old with active or convalescent COVID-19. V is TRBV12-3 or TRBV12-4 and J is TRBJ2-1; D gene ambiguous. CDR3 residues: CASSLDIWSEQFF. The CDR3 DNA reads TGTGCCAGCAGTTTAGACATTTGGTCGGAGCAGTTCTTC.